This record covers a single TCR beta chain. The CDR3 has 15 residues. V lost 0 bases and J lost 2, with 11 bases in between. The germline CDR1 and CDR2 sequences are MNHEY and SVGEGT. The entry originates in a study of blood T cell repertoires in COVID-19. Assay used: immunoSEQ multiplex PCR; TCRdb lists only in-frame clones, some missing. Of tens of thousands of clones listed, 85% are singletons. This chain connects TRBV6-2 or TRBV6-3 to TRBJ2-7; tentatively, D is TRBD2 (7 bases). Sequenced material: peripheral blood. The sequence came from a human donor in a cohort sampled during active COVID-19. This CDR3 reads CASSYSGRGTYEQYF. The CDR3 coding sequence is TGTGCCAGCAGTTACTCGGGGAGGGGGACCTACGAGCAGTACTTC.